This entry describes one T cell receptor beta chain. CDR1 SEHNR and CDR2 FQNEAQ come from the germline V gene (reference sequence). The CDR3 covers 15 residues. The ends were cut back, 2 bases at V and 8 bases at J, with 18 bases in the middle. This specimen comes from a study of T cell changes during pregnancy in multiple sclerosis. Sequenced by immunoSEQ multiplex PCR; TCRdb stores in-frame clones only, minus some. The profile covers roughly 23,000 clones, with roughly 86% appearing a single time and roughly 1% taken by the ten largest. The sample in question was CD4+ T cells from peripheral blood mononuclear cells, obtained in the second trimester of pregnancy. This chain uses TRBV7-9 with TRBJ1-2; D gene uncertain. The TCR sequence derives from a female donor in good health, enrolled as a control in a pregnancy study. The CDR3 DNA sequence: TGTGCCAGCAGCTTAACTGCGGTCCCCCGCGGAGGCTACACCTTC. This encodes CASSLTAVPRGGYTF.